A single sample gave rise to the 6 T cell receptor beta chains below, sequenced in a study of blood T cell repertoires in COVID-19. The data were produced by immunoSEQ multiplex PCR, yet TCRdb's version contains in-frame clones alone and is incomplete. The repertoire holds 400,000 or so clones, 89% seen once, with 1.5% to 1.8% in the top ten. Sequenced: peripheral blood. The receptor set was obtained from a woman in her 40s with COVID-19, enrolled during active disease.

This clone was picked up a small number of times. The gene calls are TRBV5-4 and TRBJ2-7; 8 nucleotides line up with TRBD2. In germline, CDR1 is SGHNT, CDR2 YYREEE (reference sequence). The CDR3 extends over 14 amino acids. V lost 6 bases, J lost 5 bases, and 10 bases stayed unmatched. The DNA for the CDR3 is TGTGCCAGCACCCGTGAACTAGCGGACCACGAGCAGTACTTC. It is translated as CASTRELADHEQYF.

V and J are TRBV9 and TRBJ1-4; D gene uncertain. V dropped 2 bases and J dropped 0 bases, with 11 bases sitting between them. The V gene's germline CDR1 is SGDLS and CDR2 YYNGEE. The CDR3 has 16 amino acids. DNA for the CDR3: TGTGCCAGCAGCGTTACGGGAGGGACAACTAATGAAAAACTGTTTTTT. Its translation: CASSVTGGTTNEKLFF.

This sequence joins TRBV7-8 and TRBJ1-1, with 11 nucleotides matching TRBD1. The germline CDR1 and CDR2 sequences are SGHVS and FQNEAQ. This CDR3 has 24 residues. J lost 0 bases, V lost 5 bases, and 29 bases had no gene match. The DNA for the CDR3 is TGTGCCAGCAGCCGGAGCTTACGGTCTACGGACCCGGGACAGGGGGTGAGGATGAACACTGAAGCTTTCTTT. This gives the protein CASSRSLRSTDPGQGVRMNTEAFF.

This chain joins TRBV5-1 and TRBJ2-7, with D possibly being TRBD1 (6 bases). CDR1 is SGHRS and CDR2 is YFSETQ in the germline V gene. This CDR3 comprises 15 residues. The V gene lost 4 bases and the J gene lost 2 bases, with 16 bases spanning the gap. In DNA, the CDR3 is TGCGCCAGCAGCGCCGGACAGCGTAGCACCTACGAGCAGTACTTC. The encoded protein is CASSAGQRSTYEQYF.

This clone showed up just a few times. The V gene is TRBV12-3 or TRBV12-4, the J gene TRBJ2-3, with D possibly being TRBD1 (6 bases). The V end lost 11 bases, the J end lost 2 bases, and 14 bases lay between the germline ends. The CDR3 length is 13 residues. CDR3 region: CAVSRGTTDTQYF. DNA for the CDR3: TGTGCCGTCTCCAGGGGAACCACAGATACGCAGTATTTT.

The V and J genes are TRBV28 and TRBJ2-2; D is unresolved. The germline CDR1 and CDR2 sequences are MDHEN and SYDVKM. Trimming shortened V by 10 bases and J by 4 bases, and 16 bases separated the two germline ends. The CDR3 is 14 residues long. The CDR3: CATLSGGVTGELFF. The DNA for the CDR3 is TGTGCCACCCTTTCCGGCGGAGTCACCGGGGAGCTGTTTTTT.